The 14 T cell receptor beta chains below come from one sample, sequenced in a study of shared clonotypes between healthy human individuals (dated by TCRdb to the early 2020s). CD8 naive samples were obtained by positive selection for CCR7 among CD45RO-negative cells, yielding a CD45RA+CCR7+ population from which TemRA cells were excluded. The protocol used for the library was the immunoSEQ multiplex PCR assay. TCRdb carries this immuneACCESS record with in-frame sequences only. Its versions omit some clonotypes, under half of them owing to an unresolved V gene in the studies checked, with the rest unexplained. The sample table lists about 2.2 million clones, roughly 91% of them with a count of one. The ten top clones hold 1.7% of the sample. Sequenced sample: naive CD8+ T cells from PBMCs. The sample's cell subset or site label, decoded: CD45RA+CCR7+. These receptors were obtained from a man aged 18 to 29 in good health. Some clones in this sample may be carry-over from other donors' samples.

The chain recombines TRBV4-2 with TRBJ1-6, with a tentative D call TRBD1 (6 bases). CDR1 is LGHNA and CDR2 is YNFKEQ in the germline V gene. V lost 1 base to trimming and J lost 2 bases, with 6 bases between them. The CDR3 loop spans 15 amino acids. CDR3 residues: CASSQGQAYNSPLHF. The CDR3 bases are TGTGCCAGCAGCCAAGGACAGGCCTATAATTCACCCCTCCACTTT.

The rearrangement uses TRBV10-3 and TRBJ2-7, with 11 nucleotides matching TRBD1. CDR1 is ENHRY and CDR2 is SYGVKD in the germline V gene. V dropped 9 bases and J dropped 2; count of bases not matched to a gene: 9. This CDR3 spans 15 amino acids. CDR3 DNA sequence: TGTGCCATTACAGACCGGGACAGGGGGGCCTACGAGCAGTACTTC. Protein product: CAITDRDRGAYEQYF.

The chain links TRBV4-2 to TRBJ2-7, with TRBD2 matching over 12 bases. In germline, CDR1 is LGHNA, CDR2 YNFKEQ. After removal of 4 bases from V and 6 bases from J, the junction contained 4 bases not matched to a gene. This CDR3 has 14 amino acids. The CDR3, as DNA: TGTGCCAGCAGCCCGACTAGCGGGAGAACCGAGCAGTACTTC. It yields the protein CASSPTSGRTEQYF.

The V call is TRBV6-1, the J call TRBJ1-5; weak D call: TRBD1 (6 bases). V was shortened by 5 bases and J by 4 bases, with 12 bases between the two germline ends. This CDR3 has 14 amino acids. Germline-derived CDR1 and CDR2 are MNHNS and SASEGT. The CDR3 loop reads CASSPNRVNQPQHF. For the CDR3, the DNA is TGTGCCAGCAGTCCGAACAGGGTAAATCAGCCCCAGCATTTT.

The chain employs TRBV9 and TRBJ2-7; TRBD1 aligns across 8 bases. Germline CDR1 reads SGDLS; CDR2 reads YYNGEE. This CDR3 is built from 15 residues. Trimming took 1 base from V and 0 from J; bases not matched to a gene: 3. CDR3 loop: CASSVRTGSSYEQYF. The CDR3 DNA reads TGTGCCAGCAGCGTACGGACAGGGAGCTCCTACGAGCAGTACTTC.

V is TRBV28 and J is TRBJ2-7, with D possibly matching TRBD2 (7 bases). Trimming pared 5 bases from V and 3 bases from J, leaving 17 bases between. The CDR3 sequence is 15 residues long. Germline V gene lookup returns CDR1 MDHEN and CDR2 SYDVKM. The CDR3 region has the DNA TGTGCCAGCAGTCCGGGTCGGGGGGCAGGCTACGAGCAGTACTTC. Encoded protein: CASSPGRGAGYEQYF.

The gene calls are TRBV25-1 and TRBJ2-1; D call uncertain. CDR1 is MGHDK, CDR2 SYGVNS, per germline. Deletions cut 5 bases from V and 5 bases from J, with 13 bases between. The CDR3 runs 14 residues. CDR3 nucleotides: TGTGCCAGCAGTTTCGTACTTACCAACAATGAGCAGTTCTTC. Encoded protein: CASSFVLTNNEQFF.

The rearrangement joins TRBV15 to TRBJ2-7, with 8 bases identical to TRBD1. Germline V lookup: CDR1 LNHNV, CDR2 YYDKDF (reference sequence). The length of the CDR3 is 16 residues. V lost 0 bases and J lost 3; bases outside the gene matches: 7. The CDR3 loop reads CATSRETGDLGYEQYF. CDR3 coding DNA: TGTGCCACCAGCAGAGAGACAGGGGACCTGGGCTACGAGCAGTACTTC.

The rearrangement joins TRBV7-3 to TRBJ2-1; 9 nucleotides match TRBD2. The V and J ends lost 1 base and 7 bases, in that order; junction bases with no gene match: 8. The CDR3 covers 16 residues. Germline V lookup: CDR1 SGHTA, CDR2 FQGTGA. Here the CDR3 DNA reads TGTGCCAGCAGCTTAATAGGCGGGAGGGCCAGGAATGAGCAGTTCTTC. It encodes CASSLIGGRARNEQFF.

The chain joins TRBV10-3 to TRBJ1-2; the match to TRBD1 covers 7 bases. CDR1 ENHRY and CDR2 SYGVKD come from the germline V gene. The CDR3 has 15 residues. The V and J ends lost 5 bases and 5 bases, in that order; junction bases with no gene match: 11. In DNA form, the CDR3 reads TGTGCCATCAGTTCAGGGGGGATGGGCTGGTATGGCTACACCTTC. Translated, it gives CAISSGGMGWYGYTF.

The J gene is TRBJ1-6, the V gene TRBV6-1; unclear D gene. This CDR3 contains 15 residues. V was pared by 7 bases and J by 7 bases, with 17 bases between. Germline-derived CDR1 and CDR2 are MNHNS and SASEGT. The CDR3 sequence is CASNPSRTPNSPLHF. Here the CDR3 DNA reads TGTGCCAGCAATCCCTCACGAACCCCAAATTCACCCCTCCACTTT.

This clone was seen just once. This chain links TRBV4-1 with TRBJ2-7, with D possibly TRBD1 on 6 matching bases. The V end lost 4 bases, the J end lost 1 base, and 23 bases lay between the germline ends. This CDR3 is built from 18 residues. Germline CDR1 and CDR2: MGHRA and YSYEKL. CDR3 sequence reads: CASSPGQTSLTFSYEQYF. CDR3 coding DNA: TGCGCCAGCAGCCCCGGACAGACTTCTCTGACGTTTTCCTACGAGCAGTACTTC.

The V call is TRBV7-6, the J call TRBJ2-5, with 10 bases matching TRBD2. CDR3 length: 19 amino acids. Trimming cost V 1 base and J 5 bases; bases outside gene matches: 16. CDR1 and CDR2 from the germline V gene are SGHVS and FNYEAQ. CDR3 sequence (DNA): TGTGCCAGCAGCTTAGATCTCTCCACCGATCTAGCGGGGGAGGAGACCCAGTACTTC. Amino acid sequence: CASSLDLSTDLAGEETQYF.

J is TRBJ2-2 and V is TRBV28; either TRBD1 or TRBD2 may fit D (7 bases each). Germline loops: CDR1 MDHEN, CDR2 SYDVKM. Trimming stripped 3 bases from V and 7 bases from J, with 18 bases between. This CDR3 contains 16 residues. This CDR3 is CASSFAGGSGRGELFF. The CDR3 DNA is TGTGCCAGCAGTTTCGCAGGGGGTAGCGGGCGCGGGGAGCTGTTTTTT.